This record covers a single TCR beta chain. Its antigen remains undetermined. Per-nucleotide qualities are absent, and no much larger clonotype sits a single base away. Healthy HIV-negative adults with no recently reported acute infections or vaccinations were included as donors. Every donor was a Caucasian adult residing in Nashville, Tennessee, USA. The CD8 memory samples were a combination of magnetically selected CD45RO+ cells and CCR7-negative CD45RA+ effector memory (TemRA) cells. Blood was obtained by leukapheresis, after which PBMCs were separated by Ficoll-Histopaque density gradient centrifugation and cryopreserved in liquid nitrogen vapor phase. Purity and quantity of every magnetically sorted T cell population were checked by analytical flow cytometry. Each sorted fraction had its genomic DNA isolated and then quantified by UV absorbance on a Nanodrop 2000c. The data belong to a study of shared clonotypes between healthy human individuals (TCRdb year 2020). Notes on the research overall: A few men and two women, aged 18 to 49 years, made up the cohort. To increase sequencing depth and limit assay-specific biases, different laboratories used diverse techniques to prepare libraries and sequence TCR repertoires. Blood TCR repertoires of roughly five healthy adults were deeply sequenced to estimate repertoire size and the extent of clonotype sharing between individuals. For each donor, CD4 naive and CD4 memory were each run on three plates, CD8 naive on two plates, and CD8 memory on one plate. Per donor, leukapheresis produced somewhere between about 0.8 and 9 billion PBMCs.

Study-wide findings and limitations: Because the study included only a small number of donors, the genetic and exposure-history diversity represented was limited. Sharing across four donors was observed for approximately 4.6% of naive CD4, over 3% of naive CD8, roughly 2.3% of memory CD4, and around 0.44% of memory CD8 clonotypes. Higher generation probabilities were observed for clonotypes shared by all four sorted-subset donors than for non-shared clonotypes. Naive subsets generally had larger estimated clonotype richness than memory subsets did. Even with the large sequencing depth, rarefaction of the sorted-subset datasets indicated that sequencing was incomplete. Only blood was sampled, and tissue TCR repertoires likely differ from those in blood. Pairwise subsampling led to the expectation that sequencing depth would affect the degree of clonotype sharing among donors.

Using the deep immunoSEQ assay, TCR CDR3 regions were amplified from genomic DNA by multiplex PCR. Extracted genomic DNA from each cell subset was distributed evenly across all wells of several immunoSEQ 96-well plates, and each plate was treated as a replicate. Each replicate PCR for sorted subsets received approximately 200 ng genomic DNA, equal to around 32,000 T cell genomes. Purified libraries were quantified with a Qubit 3.0 fluorometer, sized on a Bioanalyzer 2100, and re-quantified with the KAPA Library Quantification kit. Each immunoSEQ 96-well plate was sequenced on its own single-read 150-cycle Illumina NextSeq 550 flow cell. Per the source publication's procedure: Because the immunoSEQ output held only junctional sequences and lacked quality scores, the filtering could not match the filtering applied to full-length reads. Sequences were annotated with PyIR, a Python wrapper for IgBLAST v1.9, using IMGT germline references to assign V/J genes and CDR3. Reads with weak V/J assignments (E-value above 1e-6), missing CDR3, stop codons, out-of-frame junctions, or ambiguous translated residues were removed. V3J clonotypes were defined by identical inferred V gene, J gene, and CDR3 amino acid sequence. To compute the percentage overlap between repertoires, the number of shared unique clonotypes was divided by the size of the smaller repertoire. Richness of each repertoire was evaluated using RTK rarefaction, the Chao1 estimator, and Recon v2.1 estimates of unobserved clonotypes. Generation probabilities for all TCRbeta clonotypes obtained by the gDNA method from a few donors were computed using OLGA. Sourced from immuneACCESS, this table was stored by TCRdb with only in-frame sequences that have V and J called. A share of the clones is absent; for the studies checked, an unresolved V gene accounts for under half, and the remainder has no known explanation. V, J and clone size are those of that table, while D and trimming were read from the DNA. The sample contains under 350,000 clones, about nine tenths of them found a single time. Of the sample, around 16% falls within the top ten clones.

CDR1 and CDR2 were assigned from the germline V gene as LGHNA and YSLEER. Trimming costs V 1 base and J 4 bases, and their ends lie 13 bases apart. Including the terminal cysteine and phenylalanine, the CDR3 comprises 15 residues. The CDR3 DNA has 45 bases and is translated from base 1. The sample was memory CD8+ T cells sorted from blood. Read against the paper, the sample's cell subset or site label means: CD45RO+ cells pooled with CCR7-negative TemRA cells. In this chain, TRBV4-3 is recombined with TRBJ1-2; TRBD1 is perhaps the D gene, given 5 matching bases. The receptor was derived from a man aged 18 to 29 in good health. The DNA is as follows: TGCGCCAGCAGCCAAGGTCGGGGGTCGATCTATGGCTACACCTTC. The translation is CASSQGRGSIYGYTF.